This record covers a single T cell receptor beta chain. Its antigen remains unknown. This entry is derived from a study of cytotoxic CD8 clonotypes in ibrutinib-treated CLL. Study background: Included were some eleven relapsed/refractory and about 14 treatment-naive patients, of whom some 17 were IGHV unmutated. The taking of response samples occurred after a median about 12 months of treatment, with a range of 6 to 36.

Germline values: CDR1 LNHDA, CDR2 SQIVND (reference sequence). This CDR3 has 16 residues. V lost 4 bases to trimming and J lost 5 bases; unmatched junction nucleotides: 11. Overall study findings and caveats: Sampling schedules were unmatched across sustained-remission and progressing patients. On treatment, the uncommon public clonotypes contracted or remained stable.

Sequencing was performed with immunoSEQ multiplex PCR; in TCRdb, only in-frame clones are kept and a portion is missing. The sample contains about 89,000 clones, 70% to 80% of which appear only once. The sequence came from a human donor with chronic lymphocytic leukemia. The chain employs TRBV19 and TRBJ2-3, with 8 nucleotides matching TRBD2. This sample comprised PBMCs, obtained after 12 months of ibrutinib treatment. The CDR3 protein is CASSNPTAGGVDTQYF. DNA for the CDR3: TGTGCCAGTAGTAACCCCACGGCCGGGGGGGTAGATACGCAGTATTTT.